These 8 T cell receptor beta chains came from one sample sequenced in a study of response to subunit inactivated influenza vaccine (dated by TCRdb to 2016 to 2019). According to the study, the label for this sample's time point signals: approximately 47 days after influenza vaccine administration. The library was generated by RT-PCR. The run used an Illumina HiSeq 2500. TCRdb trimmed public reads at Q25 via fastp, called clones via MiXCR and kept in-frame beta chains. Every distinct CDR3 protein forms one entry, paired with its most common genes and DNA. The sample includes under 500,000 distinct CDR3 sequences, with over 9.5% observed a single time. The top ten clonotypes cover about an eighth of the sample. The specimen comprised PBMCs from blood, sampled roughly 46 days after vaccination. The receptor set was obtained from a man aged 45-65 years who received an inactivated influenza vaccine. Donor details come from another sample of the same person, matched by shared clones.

This CDR3 is CSARGVGLSSPLHF. The CDR3 DNA sequence: TGCAGTGCTAGAGGGGTGGGCCTTTCTTCACCCCTCCACTTT. The chain is built from TRBV20-1 and TRBJ1-6; unclear D gene. Trimming pared 1 base from V and 9 bases from J, leaving 13 bases between. The CDR3 loop spans 14 amino acids. Germline V CDR1 and CDR2: DFQATT, SNEGSKA (reference sequence).

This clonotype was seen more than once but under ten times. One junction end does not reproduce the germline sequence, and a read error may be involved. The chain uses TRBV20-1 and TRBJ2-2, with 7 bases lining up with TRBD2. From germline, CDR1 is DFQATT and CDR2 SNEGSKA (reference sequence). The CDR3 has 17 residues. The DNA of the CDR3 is TGCTGTGCTAGAGATCGTCAGACTAGCTTTATCACCGGGGAGCTGTTTTTT. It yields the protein CCARDRQTSFITGELFF.

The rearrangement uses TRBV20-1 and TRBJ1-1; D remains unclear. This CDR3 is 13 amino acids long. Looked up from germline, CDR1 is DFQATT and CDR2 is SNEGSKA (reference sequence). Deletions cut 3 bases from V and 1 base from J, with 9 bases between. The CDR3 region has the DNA TGCAGTGCTAGCCTACAGAGGAACACTGAAGCTTTCTTT. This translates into CSASLQRNTEAFF.

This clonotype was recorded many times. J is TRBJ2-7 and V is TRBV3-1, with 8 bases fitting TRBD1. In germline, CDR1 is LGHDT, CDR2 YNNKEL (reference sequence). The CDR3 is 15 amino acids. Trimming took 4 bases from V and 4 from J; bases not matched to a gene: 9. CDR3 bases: TGTGCCAGCAGCCGCTCCTATGGACAGGGTTACGAGCAGTACTTC. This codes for CASSRSYGQGYEQYF.

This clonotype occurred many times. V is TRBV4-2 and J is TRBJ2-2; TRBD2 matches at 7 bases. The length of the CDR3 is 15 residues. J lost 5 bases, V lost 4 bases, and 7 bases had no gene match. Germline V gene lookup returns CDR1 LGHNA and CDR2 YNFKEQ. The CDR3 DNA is TGTGCCAGCAGCCCCACTCTAGCGGATACCGGGGAGCTGTTTTTT. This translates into CASSPTLADTGELFF.

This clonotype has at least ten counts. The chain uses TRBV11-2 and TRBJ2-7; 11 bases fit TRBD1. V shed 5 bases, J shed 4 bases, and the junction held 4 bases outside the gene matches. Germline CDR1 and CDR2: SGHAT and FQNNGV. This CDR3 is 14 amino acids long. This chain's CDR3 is CASSQGQGAYEQYF. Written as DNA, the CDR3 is TGTGCCAGCAGCCAAGGACAGGGGGCTTACGAGCAGTACTTC.

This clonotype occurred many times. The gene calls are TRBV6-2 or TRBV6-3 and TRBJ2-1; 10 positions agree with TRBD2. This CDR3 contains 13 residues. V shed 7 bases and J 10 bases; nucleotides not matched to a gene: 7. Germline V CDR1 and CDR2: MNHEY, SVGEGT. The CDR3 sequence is CASKLAGHQEQFF. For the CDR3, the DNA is TGTGCCAGCAAACTAGCGGGACACCAGGAGCAGTTCTTC.

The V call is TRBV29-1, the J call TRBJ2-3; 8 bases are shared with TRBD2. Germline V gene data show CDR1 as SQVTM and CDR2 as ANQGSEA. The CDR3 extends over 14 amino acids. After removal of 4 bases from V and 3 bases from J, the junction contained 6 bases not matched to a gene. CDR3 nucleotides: TGCAGCGTTGGAAAACTAGCGGTTACAGATACGCAGTATTTT. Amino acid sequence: CSVGKLAVTDTQYF.